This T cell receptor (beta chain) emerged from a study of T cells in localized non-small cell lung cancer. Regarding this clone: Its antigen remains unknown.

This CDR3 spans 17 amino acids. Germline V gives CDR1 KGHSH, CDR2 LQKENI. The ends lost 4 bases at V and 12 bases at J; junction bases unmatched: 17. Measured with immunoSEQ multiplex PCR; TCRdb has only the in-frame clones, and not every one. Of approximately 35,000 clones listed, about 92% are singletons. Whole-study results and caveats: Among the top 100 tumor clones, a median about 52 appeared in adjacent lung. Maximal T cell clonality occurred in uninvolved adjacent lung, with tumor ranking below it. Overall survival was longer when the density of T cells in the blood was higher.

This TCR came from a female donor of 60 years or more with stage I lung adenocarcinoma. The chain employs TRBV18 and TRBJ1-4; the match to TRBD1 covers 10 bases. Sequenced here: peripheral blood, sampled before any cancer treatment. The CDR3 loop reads CASSLTPTGTGVVELFF. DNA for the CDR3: TGTGCCAGCTCACTTACTCCTACCGGGACAGGGGTAGTGGAACTGTTTTTT.